The entry below describes one T cell receptor beta chain. Its antigen is currently not known. Base qualities were left out, and no much larger clone turns up one base away. Including the terminal cysteine and phenylalanine, the CDR3 comprises 19 residues. Kept here is only the CDR3 DNA, which spans 57 bases and is read in frame from base 1. Here V drops 3 bases and J drops 0 bases, and the junction holds 12 bases not matched to any gene. CDR1 and CDR2, looked up from the germline V gene (reference sequence), are GTSNPN and SVGIG. The data derive from a study of blood T cell repertoires in COVID-19 (dated by TCRdb to about 2020). Describing the broader study: Samples covering the acute and convalescent phases of COVID-19 were provided by collaborators in the United States, Italy and Spain. The prospective study material was composed of cDNA or gDNA derived from T cells, B-cell-depleted T cells, or PBMCs. The dataset comprised deeply sampled blood TCRbeta repertoires from subjects exposed to, actively infected with, or recovered from COVID-19. The repertoires were released in a freely available public database meant as a resource for research on the immune response to SARS-CoV-2. The samples were drawn from the first 160 participants of the ongoing ImmuneRACE study and from 1,254 subjects provided by 6 global collaborators. A de-identified subject ID, COVID-19 status, age in years and sex were almost always included in the sample metadata. Where HLA class I and class II types were available, the types were taken from metadata supplied by the sample provider, not from assay-based typing.

The immunoSEQ Assay, a bias-controlled multiplex PCR, was used to amplify TCRbeta CDR3 regions from genomic DNA. The published analysis was carried out like this. The number of nucleated cells in each sample was estimated from the amplification of reference gene primers within the assay. To quantify the absolute abundance of each unique TCRbeta CDR3 rearrangement, sequence reads were collapsed and filtered. For each sample, productive Simpson clonality was calculated by taking the square root of Simpson's diversity index across productive rearrangements. TCRdb re-hosts the immuneACCESS table, in-frame sequences only. Its copies lack some clones; in the studies checked, an unresolved V gene accounts for under half of them, and the cause for the rest is not known. V, J and clone size are taken as reported in that table, and D and trimming were inferred from the DNA itself. This sample comprises fewer than 250,000 clones, about 87% of them detected only once. The ten largest clonotypes hold about 2.5% of the sample.

Overall study outcomes, separate from this receptor: How much clinical and demographic metadata was included differed by source and by participant, and the metadata was provided uncurated.

In Seattle, one collaborating source enrolled patients while the infection was active and tracked those patients longitudinally over the course of disease. Each collaborating institution followed its own protocols to collect whole blood in K2EDTA tubes. For TCRbeta analysis, collaborators shipped samples in one of three forms: frozen whole blood, isolated PBMCs, or DNA extracted from either of those sample types. This sequence originates from a man aged 25-45 years with COVID-19, enrolled during active disease. Sample: peripheral blood. Here the chain combines TRBV30 and TRBJ2-2, with 11 middle bases fitting TRBD2. The CDR3 reads CAWRPPGLAAYANTGELFF. The DNA sequence reads TGTGCCTGGAGACCTCCGGGACTAGCGGCTTACGCGAACACCGGGGAGCTGTTTTTT.